A selection of T cell receptor beta chains follows, all from one sample in a study of cytomegalovirus exposure and HLA in healthy donors. The protocol was immunoSEQ multiplex PCR, while the TCRdb copy is restricted to in-frame clones and leaves out a portion. This sample carries 120,000 to 150,000 clones, just over 85% of them seen once, and the ten largest clones take just under 8%. The specimen was PBMCs. These receptors originate from a woman aged 18-35 years in good health and CMV-seropositive. The conserved cysteine and the conserved F or W are not part of the CDR3 here.

V	CDR3
TRBV19	ASTPKGGYNEQF
TRBV6-5	ASGTSGLYNEQF
TRBV5-1	ASSSEYEQY
TRBV5-1	ASSATRGDTEAF
TRBV25-1	ASSEATGEMRFTDTQY
TRBV6-1	ASWGLPGAQH
TRBV5-4	ASSRGLAVNNEQF
TRBV2	ASKIISRGYT
TRBV7-7	ASSLDTLAGGGNEQF
TRBV5-5	ASSLDRPGGEQY
TRBV28	ASSLGGGLQPQH
TRBV11-3	ASSVDRATEAF
TRBV6-1	ASSEFSGGANEQF
TRBV11-2	ASSFNWGADSPLH
TRBV2	ASRPDSSYNSPLH
TRBV5-6	ASSPGDYGYT
TRBV4-1	ASSQDVGSGATSPLH
TRBV6-6	ASFDPTRWNEQF
TRBV2	ASRQPDRYTEAF
TRBV28	ASSVTGIRSSYNEQF
TRBV5-4	ASSAPGLVSY
TRBV30	AWSKRAAGRNEQF
TRBV5-1	ASSFGGGAEDTEAF
TRBV6-5	ASSYSTGGSYEQY
TRBV10-3	ATGQGTMNTEAF
TRBV6-5	ASSYRSRNTEAF
TRBV7-2	ASSPDSPLGTQY
TRBV28	ASSDTYEQY
TRBV7-3	ASSADSGTAYGYT
TRBV5-6	ASSLSVYEQY
TRBV7-3	ASSSAELAEGTYEQY
TRBV9	ASSARDRNTEAF
TRBV30	AWSGQVWWGYT
TRBV6-5	ASSRNQRTYGYT
TRBV30	AWSAWTAQETQY
TRBV6-1	ASMRTANSPLH